These 14 T cell receptor beta chains came from one sample sequenced in a study of cytotoxic CD8 clonotypes in ibrutinib-treated CLL. TCRdb keeps only in-frame clones here, not all; method: immunoSEQ multiplex PCR. The table shows 15,000 to 20,000 clones, with approximately 67% occurring only once. The starting material was PBMCs, obtained before ibrutinib treatment. Receptors were obtained from a human donor with chronic lymphocytic leukemia.

CDR3 DNA sequence: TGTGCCAGCAGCCCCCAGACAGCTGCTACGGGCTACACCTTC. Its protein product is CASSPQTAATGYTF. The rearrangement joins TRBV7-2 to TRBJ1-2; D may be TRBD1 (5 bases). The V gene lost 5 bases and the J gene lost 8 bases, with 18 bases spanning the gap. This CDR3 region has 14 residues. Germline-derived CDR1 and CDR2 are SGHTA and FQGNSA.

The V and J genes are TRBV10-3 and TRBJ1-5, with D tentatively TRBD1 (6 bases). V was cut by 3 bases and J by 5 bases, with 11 bases left in between. CDR1 is ENHRY and CDR2 is SYGVKD in the germline V gene. This CDR3 is 14 amino acids long. CDR3 protein: CAISEQGFDQPQHF. For the CDR3, the DNA is TGTGCCATCAGTGAACAGGGTTTCGATCAGCCCCAGCATTTT.

The chain carries TRBV27 and TRBJ1-6, with no clear D. Deletions cut 2 bases from V and 0 bases from J, with 8 bases between. Germline V gene data show CDR1 as MNHEY and CDR2 as SMNVEV (reference sequence). This CDR3 is built from 16 residues. The CDR3 region has the DNA TGTGCCAGCAGTTTAAAGGGCGGCTCCTATAATTCACCCCTCCACTTT. Translating gives CASSLKGGSYNSPLHF.

V and J are TRBV29-1 and TRBJ2-7, with D unresolved. V lost 4 bases and J lost 3, with 7 bases in between. The CDR3 spans 11 residues. Germline-derived CDR1 and CDR2 are SQVTM and ANQGSEA. The CDR3 region is CSVVDRYEQYF. In nucleotides, the CDR3 is TGCAGCGTTGTGGACCGCTACGAGCAGTACTTC.

V gene TRBV19 combines with J gene TRBJ2-7; D possibly corresponds to TRBD2 (5 bases). V was cut by 4 bases and J by 6 bases, with 10 bases left in between. The CDR3 is 12 residues long. From germline, CDR1 is LNHDA and CDR2 SQIVND (reference sequence). The CDR3 bases are TGTGCCAGTAGTAACCGGGGATTCGAGCAGTACTTC. It translates to CASSNRGFEQYF. Variable domain in full (rest from reference TRBV19 and TRBJ2-7): DGGITQSPKYLFRKEGQNVTLSCEQNLNHDAMYWYRQDPGQGLRLIYYSQIVNDFQKGDIAEGYSVSREKKESFPLTVTSAQKNPTAFYLCASSNRGFEQYFGPGTRLTVT.

The V gene is TRBV29-1, the J gene TRBJ1-4; TRBD1 aligns across 7 bases. After removal of 7 bases from V and 8 bases from J, the junction contained 10 bases not matched to a gene. The CDR3 spans 13 residues. Germline values: CDR1 SQVTM, CDR2 ANQGSEA. CDR3 bases: TGCAGCGCTATACAGGGGTTGGGAGAAAAACTGTTTTTT. Translation: CSAIQGLGEKLFF.

The CDR3 sequence: CASSDRTEDTQYF. The DNA of the CDR3 is TGTGCCAGCAGCGACCGGACAGAAGATACGCAGTATTTT. The chain employs TRBV9 and TRBJ2-3; TRBD1 is a possible D gene (6 bases). Trimming left V 3 bases short and J 5 bases short, with 10 bases between. Germline CDR1 and CDR2: SGDLS and YYNGEE. The CDR3 consists of 13 residues.

This clone has a single count. The genes are TRBV30 and TRBJ1-5, with TRBD1 identical over 8 bases. Germline lookup yields CDR1 GTSNPN and CDR2 SVGIG (reference sequence). V lost 5 bases, J lost 1 base, and 4 bases stayed unmatched. The CDR3 covers 14 residues. The CDR3 is CAWSGGGSNQPQHF. CDR3 in DNA: TGTGCCTGGTCAGGGGGCGGGAGCAATCAGCCCCAGCATTTT.

The rearrangement joins TRBV7-8 to TRBJ1-5; D not certain. The CDR3 length is 15 residues. The germline V and J ends were trimmed by 2 bases and 4 bases, with 12 bases remaining between them. CDR1 and CDR2 (germline): SGHVS, FQNEAQ. The CDR3 region is CASSLMGSVNQPQHF. The CDR3 DNA reads TGTGCCAGCAGCTTAATGGGGTCGGTGAATCAGCCCCAGCATTTT.

This clone was detected a few times. The chain has TRBV25-1 and TRBJ2-5; D unresolved. The CDR3 totals 13 residues. The V gene lost 6 bases and the J gene lost 5 bases, with 13 bases spanning the gap. Germline-derived CDR1 and CDR2 are MGHDK and SYGVNS. DNA of the CDR3: TGTGCCAGCAGGCCGATCGATATTGAGACCCAGTACTTC. Its translation: CASRPIDIETQYF.

The chain uses TRBV10-3 and TRBJ1-6; 8 positions match TRBD1. Trimming cost V 6 bases and J 7 bases; bases outside gene matches: 5. Germline V gene sequence: CDR1 ENHRY, CDR2 SYGVKD. The CDR3 has 14 residues. CDR3 DNA sequence: TGTGCCATCAGGGGGGACAGGTTCAATTCACCCCTCCACTTT. Its translation: CAIRGDRFNSPLHF.

The chain carries TRBV2 and TRBJ2-2, with 10 positions matching TRBD1. The CDR3 sequence is 16 residues long. V trimming: 7 bases; J trimming: 7 bases; junction bases outside the gene matches: 12. Per the germline V gene, CDR1 is SNHLY and CDR2 is FYNNEI. The CDR3, as DNA: TGTGCCAGCAAATCTTCCGGGACAGGGGAATTCGGGGAGCTGTTTTTT. Its translation: CASKSSGTGEFGELFF.

The V and J genes are TRBV10-3 and TRBJ1-5; D perhaps matches TRBD1 (6 bases). The V end lost 3 bases, the J end lost 2 bases, and 17 bases lay between the germline ends. The CDR3 contains 17 residues. CDR1 is ENHRY and CDR2 is SYGVKD in the germline V gene. CDR3 loop: CAISEECDRTGNQPQHF. CDR3 bases: TGTGCCATCAGTGAAGAATGTGACAGGACAGGCAATCAGCCCCAGCATTTT.

This sequence joins TRBV29-1 and TRBJ1-6; 7 bases align to TRBD1. Germline CDR1 is SQVTM and CDR2 is ANQGSEA. V lost 2 bases, J lost 0 bases, and 4 bases stayed unmatched. CDR3 length: 16 residues. The CDR3 DNA is TGCAGCGTTGAAAAGGGACAGACCTCCTATAATTCACCCCTCCACTTT. Protein sequence: CSVEKGQTSYNSPLHF. The whole variable domain, filled in from reference TRBV29-1 and TRBJ1-6, reads SAVISQKPSRDICQRGTSLTIQCQVDSQVTMMFWYRQQPGQSLTLIATANQGSEATYESGFVIDKFPISRPNLTFSTLTVSNMSPEDSSIYLCSVEKGQTSYNSPLHFGNGTRLTVT.